The 9 T cell receptor beta chains reported below all come from one sample, sequenced in a study of cytomegalovirus exposure and HLA in healthy donors (dated by TCRdb to about 2017). Receptor libraries were prepared by the immunoSEQ multiplex PCR assay. A mixture of 60 forward primers for TCR Vbeta segments and 13 reverse primers for TCR Jbeta segments was used in the multiplex PCR. Held by TCRdb, this immuneACCESS table contains in-frame sequences only and omits some clones. Under half of the omission traces to an unresolved V gene where checked; the cause of the rest is unknown. Recorded for this sample are 100,000 to 150,000 clones; 55% to 75% of them occurred a single time. The ten largest clones take up roughly 3% of the sample. What was sequenced was PBMCs. These receptors came from a human donor in good health.

The chain couples TRBV19 to TRBJ1-5; perhaps TRBD1 as D (5 bases). Germline loops: CDR1 LNHDA, CDR2 SQIVND (reference sequence). This CDR3 contains 16 residues. Trimming cost V 7 bases and J 0 bases, with 16 bases left between them. CDR3 sequence (DNA): TGTGCCAGTAAACCAGGGATGCCGTATAGCAATCAGCCCCAGCATTTT. Its translation is CASKPGMPYSNQPQHF.

This sequence joins TRBV6-1 and TRBJ1-2; possible D gene TRBD1, 5 bases. There are 13 residues in the CDR3. V was pared by 1 base and J by 8 bases, with 11 bases between. In germline, CDR1 is MNHNS, CDR2 SASEGT. The CDR3 DNA is TGTGCCAGCAGTGAAGTACAGGCCTCGGGCTACACCTTC. It translates to CASSEVQASGYTF.

This sequence joins TRBV5-4 and TRBJ1-2; 7 bases map to TRBD1. The CDR3 covers 14 residues. With 0 bases clipped from V and 5 bases from J, the junction kept 4 bases outside the gene matches. Germline V gives CDR1 SGHNT, CDR2 YYREEE (reference sequence). CDR3 nucleotide sequence: TGTGCCAGCAGCTTGGTTGGGACAGCATATGGCTACACCTTC. Amino acid sequence: CASSLVGTAYGYTF.

V usage is TRBV19 and J usage is TRBJ2-6; 7 nucleotides match TRBD1. Per germline, CDR1 LNHDA and CDR2 SQIVND (reference sequence). This CDR3 is 15 amino acids long. V trimming: 1 base; J trimming: 8 bases; junction bases outside the gene matches: 5. CDR3 sequence reads: CASSIGDRESNVLTF. In DNA, the CDR3 is TGTGCCAGTAGTATAGGAGACAGGGAATCCAACGTCCTGACTTTC. The full variable domain, in which reference TRBV19 and TRBJ2-6 provide the parts outside the CDR3, is DGGITQSPKYLFRKEGQNVTLSCEQNLNHDAMYWYRQDPGQGLRLIYYSQIVNDFQKGDIAEGYSVSREKKESFPLTVTSAQKNPTAFYLCASSIGDRESNVLTFGAGSRLTVL.

The rearrangement links TRBV7-2 to TRBJ2-5, with D possibly TRBD2 on 7 matching bases. CDR1 is SGHTA and CDR2 is FQGNSA in the germline V gene. This CDR3 spans 15 amino acids. Trimming shortened V by 5 bases and J by 5 bases, and 18 bases separated the two germline ends. Written as DNA, the CDR3 is TGTGCCAGCAGCCCCTTGGGGGGGGCTCTGGAGACCCAGTACTTC. It yields the protein CASSPLGGALETQYF.

The chain uses TRBV10-3 and TRBJ1-2; D is uncertain. The CDR3 is 13 amino acids. Germline CDR1 and CDR2: ENHRY and SYGVKD. Trimming removed 4 bases from V and 5 bases from J, with 11 bases in between. The CDR3 is CAISGTGFYGYTF. The CDR3, as DNA: TGTGCCATCAGTGGCACGGGTTTTTATGGCTACACCTTC.

J is TRBJ2-7 and V is TRBV30; D might be TRBD1 (6 bases). The CDR3 loop spans 14 amino acids. The V gene lost 0 bases and the J gene lost 2 bases, with 11 bases spanning the gap. CDR1 is GTSNPN, CDR2 SVGIG, per germline (reference sequence). CDR3 loop: CAWSVRQGPYEQYF. CDR3 in DNA: TGTGCCTGGAGTGTACGCCAGGGGCCCTACGAGCAGTACTTC.

The J gene is TRBJ1-5, the V gene TRBV27; unclear D gene. CDR3 length equals 14 residues. V gave up 10 bases and J gave up 0 bases, with 13 bases separating them. Germline V gene lookup returns CDR1 MNHEY and CDR2 SMNVEV (reference sequence). In nucleotides, the CDR3 is TGTGCCACCAAACGCAGTTATAGCAATCAGCCCCAGCATTTT. Protein product: CATKRSYSNQPQHF.

The V gene is TRBV5-6, the J gene TRBJ2-7; 13 bases map to TRBD2. Germline values: CDR1 SGHDT, CDR2 YYEEEE. The CDR3 loop spans 15 amino acids. The junction had 5 bases not matched to a gene; V was cut back by 6 bases and J by 2 bases. The CDR3 bases are TGTGCCAGCACCCCGACTAGCGGGGGGACCTACGAGCAGTACTTC. It codes for CASTPTSGGTYEQYF.